This T cell receptor beta chain is drawn from a study of T-cell memory formation after mild COVID-19. Between the trimmed V and J ends, which lost 6 bases and 1 base, there was a span of 13 bases. This CDR3 is built from 15 residues. TCRdb passed the 5' RACE reads through MiXCR, listing each CDR3 protein once. Here the sample spans 500,000 to 550,000 distinct CDR3 sequences, about a fifth being singletons. The sequencing sample was made of PBMCs or a T cell subset sorted from them (not recorded which). The V call is TRBV12-3 or TRBV12-4, the J call TRBJ1-5; weak D call: TRBD1 (5 bases). The origin of this receptor is an adult woman who had mild COVID-19 (a few samples of this study predate the infection). Cell type and time point are not known. The CDR3, as DNA: TGTGCCAGCAGCCCAGGGTTTTTGAGCAATCAGCCCCAGCATTTT. This gives the protein CASSPGFLSNQPQHF.